One and the same sample provided the 31 T cell receptor beta chains below, sequenced in a study of cytomegalovirus exposure and HLA in healthy donors listed by TCRdb under 2017. Library preparation employed the immunoSEQ multiplex PCR assay. For the multiplex PCR, a mixture combining 60 forward primers for TCR Vbeta segments and 13 reverse primers for TCR Jbeta segments was used. TCRdb retrieved this table from immuneACCESS and kept in-frame rearrangements only. Not all clones are present; in checked studies, unresolved V genes account for under half, and no reason is known for the remainder. This sample's records show approximately 170,000 clones. The top ten hold 0.7% to 0.8% of the sample. The sample was PBMCs. All receptors derive from a woman between 18 and 29 years old in good health and CMV-seropositive.

This chain's CDR3 is CASSSGGQGEKLFF. In DNA form, the CDR3 reads TGCGCCAGCAGCTCCGGAGGCCAGGGGGAAAAACTGTTTTTT. This rearrangement joins TRBV5-1 to TRBJ1-4, with a tentative D call TRBD1 (6 bases). Germline V gene data show CDR1 as SGHRS and CDR2 as YFSETQ. The CDR3 is 14 residues long. Trimming pared 3 bases from V and 8 bases from J, leaving 14 bases between. The full variable domain, completed using reference TRBV5-1 and TRBJ1-4, is KAGVTQTPRYLIKTRGQQVTLSCSPISGHRSVSWYQQTPGQGLQFLFEYFSETQRNKGNFPGRFSGRQFSNSRSEMNVSTLELGDSALYLCASSSGGQGEKLFFGSGTQLSVL.

The chain recombines TRBV6-1 with TRBJ1-5; TRBD1 matches at 8 bases. This CDR3 has 16 residues. V gave up 4 bases and J gave up 5 bases; unmatched junction bases: 10. Germline V lookup: CDR1 MNHNS, CDR2 SASEGT. CDR3 bases: TGTGCCAGCAGTGCGACAGGGGCGGCGAGGGATCAGCCCCAGCATTTT. This gives the protein CASSATGAARDQPQHF.

This chain uses TRBV4-1 with TRBJ2-7; TRBD2 agrees at 13 bases. Germline trimming cut 1 base from V and 0 bases from J; bases unmatched to any gene: 6. This CDR3 contains 18 residues. The germline CDR1 and CDR2 sequences are MGHRA and YSYEKL. The CDR3 DNA sequence: TGCGCCAGCAGCCAAGCAGTAGGGACTAGCGGGGCCTCCTACGAGCAGTACTTC. Residues: CASSQAVGTSGASYEQYF.

The gene calls are TRBV4-3 and TRBJ2-5, with 16 bases identical to TRBD2. The V gene's germline CDR1 is LGHNA and CDR2 YSLEER. This CDR3 region has 18 residues. V shed 5 bases and J 5 bases; nucleotides not matched to a gene: 11. The chain's CDR3 is CASSGRIPGLAGGETQYF. CDR3 bases: TGCGCCAGCAGCGGACGAATTCCGGGACTAGCGGGGGGGGAGACCCAGTACTTC.

V and J are TRBV11-3 and TRBJ2-3, with 8 bases matching TRBD1. Germline lookup yields CDR1 SGHNT and CDR2 YENEEA. Losses at the gene ends were 3 bases for V and 0 bases for J; bases not matched to a gene: 2. This CDR3 is 15 amino acids long. The CDR3 sequence is CASSFRTGSTDTQYF. The CDR3 coding sequence is TGTGCCAGCAGCTTCAGGACAGGGAGCACAGATACGCAGTATTTT.

CDR3 sequence reads: CASSEAIIAGGVDEQFF. Written as DNA, the CDR3 is TGTGCCAGCAGTGAAGCCATAATAGCGGGGGGGGTCGATGAGCAGTTCTTC. The genes are TRBV2 and TRBJ2-1; 11 bases map to TRBD2. With 0 bases clipped from V and 8 bases from J, the junction kept 9 bases outside the gene matches. The CDR3 has 17 residues. Germline-derived CDR1 and CDR2 are SNHLY and FYNNEI.

V usage is TRBV10-2 and J usage is TRBJ2-7; 7 bases line up with TRBD1. Germline V CDR1 and CDR2: WSHSY, SAAADI. There are 14 residues in the CDR3. V lost 3 bases, J lost 4 bases, and 6 bases stayed unmatched. The CDR3 sequence: CASSDRVRGYEQYF. For the CDR3, the DNA is TGCGCCAGCAGTGACAGGGTCAGGGGGTACGAGCAGTACTTC.

V is TRBV11-3 and J is TRBJ2-2, with D maybe TRBD1 (7 bases). Deletions cut 3 bases from V and 4 bases from J, with 15 bases between. This CDR3 has 16 residues. Germline V gives CDR1 SGHNT, CDR2 YENEEA. The CDR3 DNA follows: TGTGCCAGCAGCTTGCAGACAGGGAGGAGCACCGGGGAGCTGTTTTTT. Translated: CASSLQTGRSTGELFF.

The chain employs TRBV5-4 and TRBJ1-2; 8 nucleotides line up with TRBD1. This CDR3 region has 13 residues. V gave up 6 bases and J gave up 4 bases; unmatched junction bases: 5. Germline loops: CDR1 SGHNT, CDR2 YYREEE (reference sequence). The chain's CDR3 is CASTNRGGYGYTF. The CDR3, as DNA: TGTGCCAGCACAAACAGGGGGGGCTATGGCTACACCTTC.

This chain connects TRBV27 to TRBJ2-1; 8 positions match TRBD2. Germline V lookup: CDR1 MNHEY, CDR2 SMNVEV (reference sequence). There are 16 residues in the CDR3. The junction had 16 bases not matched to a gene; V was cut back by 6 bases and J by 9 bases. The CDR3 spells CASRSIWDTSGGEQFF. CDR3 DNA sequence: TGTGCCAGCAGAAGCATTTGGGATACTAGCGGTGGTGAGCAGTTCTTC.

The rearrangement uses TRBV7-9 and TRBJ1-5, with D perhaps TRBD1 (6 bases). The V and J ends lost 5 bases and 1 base respectively, with 12 bases between them. Germline V gene data show CDR1 as SEHNR and CDR2 as FQNEAQ (reference sequence). The length of the CDR3 is 15 residues. Written as DNA, the CDR3 is TGTGCCAGCAGCCCACAGGGATTCAGCAATCAGCCCCAGCATTTT. Its translation: CASSPQGFSNQPQHF.

The rearrangement uses TRBV7-9 and TRBJ1-3; D not certain. The V end was cut by 5 bases, the J end by 0 bases, with 11 bases between. Germline-derived CDR1 and CDR2 are SEHNR and FQNEAQ (reference sequence). The CDR3 covers 15 residues. CDR3 region: CASSIQVPSGNTIYF. The CDR3, as DNA: TGTGCCAGCAGCATCCAGGTCCCCTCTGGAAACACCATATATTTT. The full variable domain, rest sourced from reference TRBV7-9 and TRBJ1-3, is DTGVSQNPRHKITKRGQNVTFRCDPISEHNRLYWYRQTLGQGPEFLTYFQNEAQLEKSRLLSDRFSAERPKGSFSTLEIQRTEQGDSAMYLCASSIQVPSGNTIYFGEGSWLTVV.

CDR3 sequence (DNA): TGTGCCAGCAGCTCCCTTAGCGGGGGACTCAATGAGCAGTTCTTC. Translation gives CASSSLSGGLNEQFF. The rearrangement uses TRBV5-4 and TRBJ2-1; 9 nucleotides align to TRBD2. Germline loops: CDR1 SGHNT, CDR2 YYREEE (reference sequence). V was clipped by 3 bases and J by 6 bases; unmatched bases: 7. The CDR3 covers 15 residues.

V gene TRBV4-1 combines with J gene TRBJ1-2; 7 bases are shared with TRBD1. V was clipped by 2 bases and J by 8 bases; unmatched bases: 5. Germline V gene sequence: CDR1 MGHRA, CDR2 YSYEKL. The CDR3 has 13 residues. CDR3 nucleotides: TGCGCCAGCAGCCAACAGGGGGTAAGCGGCTACACCTTC. Translating gives CASSQQGVSGYTF.

The chain is built from TRBV11-2 and TRBJ2-3; 7 bases are shared with TRBD2. The CDR3 loop spans 15 amino acids. J was trimmed by 5 bases and V by 2 bases; bases with no gene match: 7. The germline CDR1 and CDR2 sequences are SGHAT and FQNNGV. The CDR3 region is CASSLTGGFLDTQYF. CDR3 coding DNA: TGTGCCAGCAGCTTAACCGGGGGGTTCCTAGATACGCAGTATTTT.

The chain carries TRBV11-2 and TRBJ1-1; no firm D call. The CDR3 extends over 16 amino acids. V was clipped by 6 bases and J by 0 bases, with 17 bases between them. Looked up from germline, CDR1 is SGHAT and CDR2 is FQNNGV. The CDR3 sequence: CASRGGSGKMNTEAFF. The CDR3, as DNA: TGTGCCAGCAGGGGTGGGTCGGGGAAAATGAACACTGAAGCTTTCTTT.

This sequence joins TRBV5-5 and TRBJ2-7; 9 bases fit TRBD1. Per germline, CDR1 SGHKS and CDR2 YYEKEE (reference sequence). Trimming took 4 bases from V and 3 from J; bases not matched to a gene: 5. This CDR3 has 14 amino acids. The CDR3 DNA reads as TGTGCCAGCAGCCCCCCGACAGGGGGCTACGAGCAGTACTTC. Its translation is CASSPPTGGYEQYF.

The rearrangement joins TRBV19 to TRBJ1-1; D unresolved. The CDR3 runs 13 residues. V dropped 7 bases and J dropped 0 bases, with 9 bases sitting between them. The germline CDR1 and CDR2 sequences are LNHDA and SQIVND (reference sequence). Here the CDR3 reads CASTNLVNTEAFF. CDR3 in DNA: TGTGCCAGTACTAACCTGGTGAACACTGAAGCTTTCTTT. Based on the CDR3 plus reference TRBV19 and TRBJ1-1, the full variable domain is DGGITQSPKYLFRKEGQNVTLSCEQNLNHDAMYWYRQDPGQGLRLIYYSQIVNDFQKGDIAEGYSVSREKKESFPLTVTSAQKNPTAFYLCASTNLVNTEAFFGQGTRLTVV.

The chain uses TRBV19 and TRBJ2-3, with 10 positions matching TRBD2. The CDR3 extends over 15 amino acids. Germline V gives CDR1 LNHDA, CDR2 SQIVND (reference sequence). The V and J ends lost 6 bases and 3 bases, in that order; junction bases with no gene match: 6. Written as DNA, the CDR3 is TGTGCCAGTAGCAAACTAGCGGGGAAAACAGATACGCAGTATTTT. Translation gives CASSKLAGKTDTQYF.

This chain links TRBV15 with TRBJ2-7; tentative D call: TRBD2 (6 bases). Germline V gives CDR1 LNHNV, CDR2 YYDKDF (reference sequence). CDR3 length: 16 amino acids. Deletions cut 1 base from V and 0 bases from J, with 13 bases between. In nucleotides, the CDR3 is TGTGCCACCAGCAGAGGGCCAGCGGGCAGCTCCTACGAGCAGTACTTC. Amino acid sequence: CATSRGPAGSSYEQYF.

The chain combines TRBV19 with TRBJ1-5, with TRBD1 matching over 7 bases. V dropped 6 bases and J dropped 3; count of bases not matched to a gene: 11. This CDR3 has 16 amino acids. Germline CDR1 LNHDA, CDR2 SQIVND (reference sequence). CDR3 residues: CASSTGTVLDNQPQHF. CDR3 nucleotide sequence: TGTGCCAGTAGCACCGGGACAGTGCTAGACAATCAGCCCCAGCATTTT.

V usage is TRBV11-3 and J usage is TRBJ2-1, with TRBD1 matching 7 bases. CDR1 is SGHNT and CDR2 is YENEEA in the germline V gene. The ends lost 1 base at V and 15 bases at J; junction bases unmatched: 12. CDR3 size: 14 residues. This chain's CDR3 is CASSLGGSGTVVFF. Written as DNA, the CDR3 is TGTGCCAGCAGCTTAGGGGGCTCCGGGACAGTGGTGTTCTTC.

This sequence joins TRBV29-1 and TRBJ2-2; 12 bases are shared with TRBD1. V was pared by 6 bases and J by 5 bases, with 4 bases of the junction left unmatched. The V gene's germline CDR1 is SQVTM and CDR2 ANQGSEA. This CDR3 region has 14 residues. CDR3 in amino acids: CSVGGQGATGELFF. Here the CDR3 DNA reads TGCAGCGTGGGGGGACAGGGGGCGACCGGGGAGCTGTTTTTT.

This chain uses TRBV18 with TRBJ2-7, with a weak D call TRBD1 (5 bases). Germline V gene lookup returns CDR1 KGHSH and CDR2 LQKENI. The CDR3 runs to 15 residues. Trimming left V 1 base short and J 3 bases short, with 13 bases between. CDR3 nucleotides: TGTGCCAGCTCACCACGGGAACAGGCGATCTACGAGCAGTACTTC. It translates to CASSPREQAIYEQYF.

J is TRBJ1-2 and V is TRBV4-2; TRBD1 aligns across 8 bases. The CDR3 length is 14 residues. Germline V gene lookup returns CDR1 LGHNA and CDR2 YNFKEQ. Trimming cost V 3 bases and J 6 bases; bases outside gene matches: 6. CDR3 sequence: CASSQLGQGDGYTF. DNA of the CDR3: TGTGCCAGCAGCCAGCTTGGACAGGGCGATGGCTACACCTTC.

The V and J genes are TRBV18 and TRBJ1-2; unclear D gene. V was cut by 6 bases and J by 3 bases, with 14 bases left in between. The germline gives CDR1 KGHSH, CDR2 LQKENI. This CDR3 comprises 14 residues. CDR3 loop: CASSLTLRDYGYTF. CDR3 nucleotides: TGTGCCAGCTCCCTAACACTTCGGGACTATGGCTACACCTTC.

The chain has TRBV27 and TRBJ1-5; 12 bases agree with TRBD1. With 9 bases clipped from V and 3 bases from J, the junction kept 3 bases outside the gene matches. The CDR3 is made up of 14 amino acids. Per the germline V gene, CDR1 is MNHEY and CDR2 is SMNVEV (reference sequence). The CDR3 bases are TGTGCCAGTGGGACAGGGGGCTTCAATCAGCCCCAGCATTTT. Protein sequence: CASGTGGFNQPQHF.

This rearrangement joins TRBV19 to TRBJ1-5; D not resolved. V was trimmed by 0 bases and J by 1 base, leaving 10 bases between them. CDR1 is LNHDA and CDR2 is SQIVND in the germline V gene (reference sequence). This CDR3 contains 16 residues. Written as DNA, the CDR3 is TGTGCCAGTAGTATAGATATCGGCAGGAGCAATCAGCCCCAGCATTTT. The encoded protein is CASSIDIGRSNQPQHF.

Note on this clone: One end of the junction fails to match germline, which may point to a read error. V gene TRBV7-9 combines with J gene TRBJ1-2; 7 bases are shared with TRBD1. This CDR3 has 14 amino acids. The germline V gene has CDR1 SEHNR and CDR2 FQNEAQ (reference sequence). CDR3 loop: CASSFGTVGDGYAF. CDR3 nucleotides: TGTGCCAGCAGCTTCGGGACAGTAGGGGATGGCTACGCCTTC.

The chain employs TRBV9 and TRBJ1-3; weak D call: TRBD1 (5 bases). The CDR3 totals 16 residues. V lost 0 bases and J lost 0, with 10 bases in between. Germline V CDR1 and CDR2: SGDLS, YYNGEE. Here the CDR3 reads CASSVVGHSSGNTIYF. The DNA of the CDR3 is TGTGCCAGCAGCGTAGTGGGGCACTCCTCTGGAAACACCATATATTTT.

The chain has TRBV7-9 and TRBJ2-7; possibly TRBD2 for D (5 bases). Trimming took off 5 bases at V and 6 bases at J, with 5 bases between the two ends. This CDR3 has 10 amino acids. Germline V gene lookup returns CDR1 SEHNR and CDR2 FQNEAQ (reference sequence). The CDR3 DNA sequence: TGTGCCAGCAGCGAGGGCGAGCAGTACTTC. Protein: CASSEGEQYF. Complete variable domain (other parts from reference TRBV7-9 and TRBJ2-7): DTGVSQNPRHKITKRGQNVTFRCDPISEHNRLYWYRQTLGQGPEFLTYFQNEAQLEKSRLLSDRFSAERPKGSFSTLEIQRTEQGDSAMYLCASSEGEQYFGPGTRLTVT.